Only a few counts were recorded for the clone carrying this T cell receptor (beta chain). Its antigen is not known. Preparation of the TCRbeta library involved a method that used unique molecular identifiers. TCRdb fed the PCR reads into MiXCR, producing one record per CDR3 protein. The table lists around 670,000 distinct CDR3 sequences, around 14% of them singletons. The sample comes from a study of T-cell reconstitution after alpha-beta-depleted transplantation in children. Study-wide points: Newly produced T cells mostly accounted for T-cell counts and diversity one year post-transplant.

CDR3 length: 14 residues. J gave up 5 bases and V 5 bases, and 6 bases lay outside the gene matches. Germline assignment: CDR1 SGHVS and CDR2 FNYEAQ. The sequence was obtained from a girl aged 2 to 10 with congenital amegakaryocytic thrombocytopenia, due to receive a stem cell transplant. The specimen was PBMCs, collected before TCRalphabeta/CD19-depleted stem cell transplant. The chain is built from TRBV7-6 and TRBJ1-5, with 7 bases lining up with TRBD1. The CDR3 DNA sequence: TGTGCCAGCAGCCCACAGGGGCGTGATCAGCCCCAGCATTTT. It is translated as CASSPQGRDQPQHF.